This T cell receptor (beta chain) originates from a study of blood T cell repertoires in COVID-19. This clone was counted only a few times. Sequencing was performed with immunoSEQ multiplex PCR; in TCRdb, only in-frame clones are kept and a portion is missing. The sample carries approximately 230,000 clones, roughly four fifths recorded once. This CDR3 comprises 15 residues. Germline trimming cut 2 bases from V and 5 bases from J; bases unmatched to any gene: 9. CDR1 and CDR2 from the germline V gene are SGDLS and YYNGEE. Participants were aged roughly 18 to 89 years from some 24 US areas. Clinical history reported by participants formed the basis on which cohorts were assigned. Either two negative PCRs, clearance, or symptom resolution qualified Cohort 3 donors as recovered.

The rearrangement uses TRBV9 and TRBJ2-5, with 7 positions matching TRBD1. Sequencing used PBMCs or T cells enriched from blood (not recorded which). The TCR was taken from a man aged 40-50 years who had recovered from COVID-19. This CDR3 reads CASSVAGTEGETQYF. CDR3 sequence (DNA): TGTGCCAGCAGCGTTGCCGGGACAGAGGGGGAGACCCAGTACTTC.